This T cell receptor (beta chain) was profiled in a study of blood T cell repertoires in COVID-19. At the level of the study: Sources were T cells, B-cell-depleted T cells, or PBMCs; the material itself was cDNA or gDNA.

Profiling relied on immunoSEQ multiplex PCR, and the TCRdb table lists in-frame clones only, not all of them. The sample comprises 30,000 to 35,000 clones, approximately 89% of which are singletons, and under 30% rests with the top ten. CDR3 length: 12 residues. Trimming took off 3 bases at V and 3 bases at J, with 9 bases between the two ends. Germline assignment: CDR1 GTSNPN and CDR2 SVGIG (reference sequence). The V call is TRBV30, the J call TRBJ2-7, with D unclear. Specimen: peripheral blood. The receptor's source is a man at least 80 years old with acute or convalescent COVID-19. The CDR3 coding sequence is TGTGCCTGGAGGTGGCGGAACTACGAGCAGTACTTC. It yields the protein CAWRWRNYEQYF.